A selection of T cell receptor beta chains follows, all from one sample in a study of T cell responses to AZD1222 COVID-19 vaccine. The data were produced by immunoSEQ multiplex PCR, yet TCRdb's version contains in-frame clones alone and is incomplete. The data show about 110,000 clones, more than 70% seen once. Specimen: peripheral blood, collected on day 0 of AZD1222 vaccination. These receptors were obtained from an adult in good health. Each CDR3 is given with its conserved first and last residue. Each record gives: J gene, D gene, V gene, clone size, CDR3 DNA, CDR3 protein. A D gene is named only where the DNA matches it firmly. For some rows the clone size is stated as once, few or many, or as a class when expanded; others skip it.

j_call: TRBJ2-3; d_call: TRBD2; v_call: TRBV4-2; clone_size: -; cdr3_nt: TGTGCCAGCAGCCAAGAACCTCGGGCGGGGGGGCCGGTAGATACGCAGTATTTT; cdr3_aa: CASSQEPRAGGPVDTQYF
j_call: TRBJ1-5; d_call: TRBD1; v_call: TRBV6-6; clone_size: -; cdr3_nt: TGTGCCAGCACCCCGACAGGGGGCAATCAGCCCCAGCATTTT; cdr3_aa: CASTPTGGNQPQHF
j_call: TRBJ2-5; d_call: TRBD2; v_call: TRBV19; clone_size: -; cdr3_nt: TGTGCCAGTAATCCGGGACTAGGGGAGACCCAGTACTTC; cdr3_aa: CASNPGLGETQYF
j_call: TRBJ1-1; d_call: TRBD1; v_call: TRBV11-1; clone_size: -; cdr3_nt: TGTGCCAGCAGCTCACGACAGGACAGGGTGGGTGAAGCTTTCTTT; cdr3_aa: CASSSRQDRVGEAFF
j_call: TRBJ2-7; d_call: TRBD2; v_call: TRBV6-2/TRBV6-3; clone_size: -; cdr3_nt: TGTGCCAGCAGTTACGGAATTGCGGGGGACCAGTACGAGCAGTACTTC; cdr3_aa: CASSYGIAGDQYEQYF
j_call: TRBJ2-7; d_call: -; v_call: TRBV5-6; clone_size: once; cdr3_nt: TGTGCCAGCAGCTTGGCTGGCAGGGGGGCGTACGAGCAGTACTTC; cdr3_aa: CASSLAGRGAYEQYF
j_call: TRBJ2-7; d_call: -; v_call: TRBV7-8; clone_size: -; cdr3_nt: TGTGCCAGCAGCTTAGAAGGTCTAGCGTTCTACGAGCAGTACTTC; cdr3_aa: CASSLEGLAFYEQYF
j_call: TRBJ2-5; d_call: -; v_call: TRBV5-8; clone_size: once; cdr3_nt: TGTGCCAGCAGCTTGGCCTCAACAGGTTTGGTGTACCAAGAGACCCAGTACTTC; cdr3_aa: CASSLASTGLVYQETQYF
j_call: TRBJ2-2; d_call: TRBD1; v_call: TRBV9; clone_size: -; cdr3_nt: TGTGCCAGCAGCGTCGGACAGGGACTGAACACCGGGGAGCTGTTTTTT; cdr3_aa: CASSVGQGLNTGELFF
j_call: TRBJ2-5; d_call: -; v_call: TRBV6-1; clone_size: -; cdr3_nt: TGTGCCAGCAGTGAAGCGTGGGCAGGACCCAGCGGGACCCAGTACTTC; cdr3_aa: CASSEAWAGPSGTQYF
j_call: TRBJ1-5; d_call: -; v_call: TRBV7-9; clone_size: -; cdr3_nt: TGTGCCAGCAGCTTAGGCACAGGACATACTCAGCCCCAGCATTTT; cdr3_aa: CASSLGTGHTQPQHF
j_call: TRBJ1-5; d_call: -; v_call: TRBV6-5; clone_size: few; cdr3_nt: TGTGCCAGCAGTAGCCAGGATAGCAATCAGCCCCAGCATTTT; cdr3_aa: CASSSQDSNQPQHF
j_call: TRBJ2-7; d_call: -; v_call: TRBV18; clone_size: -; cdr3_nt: TGTGCCAGCTCACCATTTGAGCGCGACGAGCAGTACTTC; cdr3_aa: CASSPFERDEQYF
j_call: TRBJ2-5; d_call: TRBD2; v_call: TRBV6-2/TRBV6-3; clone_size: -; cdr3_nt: TGTGCCAGCAGTCGGACTAGCTTTGAGACCCAGTACTTC; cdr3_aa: CASSRTSFETQYF
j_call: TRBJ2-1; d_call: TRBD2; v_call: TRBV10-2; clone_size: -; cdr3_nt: TGCGCCAGCAGGAGACTAGCGGGGGCAAACAATGAGCAGTTCTTC; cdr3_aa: CASRRLAGANNEQFF
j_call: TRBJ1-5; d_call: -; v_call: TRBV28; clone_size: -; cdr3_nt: TGTGCCAGCAGTCCACAGGGACAACCGTTCAATCAGCCCCAGCATTTT; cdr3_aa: CASSPQGQPFNQPQHF
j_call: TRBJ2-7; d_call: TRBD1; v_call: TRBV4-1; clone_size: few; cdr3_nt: TGCGCCAGCAGCCAAGTCTCGAGACAGGGGGGGAACGAGCAGTACTTC; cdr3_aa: CASSQVSRQGGNEQYF
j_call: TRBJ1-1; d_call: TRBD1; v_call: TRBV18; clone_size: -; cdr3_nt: TGTGCCAGCTCACCACCTAGGTCACAGGGGTTGGGCACTGAAGCTTTCTTT; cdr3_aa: CASSPPRSQGLGTEAFF
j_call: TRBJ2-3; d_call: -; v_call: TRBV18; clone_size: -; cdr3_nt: TGTGCCAGCTCACCTGGAATGTCTGTGTCAGATACGCAGTATTTT; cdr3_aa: CASSPGMSVSDTQYF
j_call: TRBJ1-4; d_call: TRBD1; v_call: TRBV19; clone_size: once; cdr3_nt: TGTGCCAGTACCGCGACAGGGGGCAATGAAAAACTGTTTTTT; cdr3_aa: CASTATGGNEKLFF
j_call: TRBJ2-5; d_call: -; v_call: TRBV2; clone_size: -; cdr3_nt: TGTGCCAGCAGCGAAACGGGTGCTGGGACCCAGTACTTC; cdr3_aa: CASSETGAGTQYF
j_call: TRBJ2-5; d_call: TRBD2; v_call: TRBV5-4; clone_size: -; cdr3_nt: TGTGCCAGCAGCTCTAGCGGGGTAGGGGAGACCCAGTACTTC; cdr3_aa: CASSSSGVGETQYF
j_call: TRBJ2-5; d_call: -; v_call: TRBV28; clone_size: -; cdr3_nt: TGTGCCAGCAGTTTTGGGTCAGGGGAGACCCAGTACTTC; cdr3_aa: CASSFGSGETQYF
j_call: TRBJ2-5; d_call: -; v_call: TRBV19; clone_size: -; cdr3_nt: TGTGCCAGTAGCACGCCGGGGTTCGAGACCCAGTACTTC; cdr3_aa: CASSTPGFETQYF
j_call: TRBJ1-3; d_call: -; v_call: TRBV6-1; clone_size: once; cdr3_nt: TGTGCCAGCAGTGAATTCCCGACAGGCCACTCTGGAAACACCATATATTTT; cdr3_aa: CASSEFPTGHSGNTIYF
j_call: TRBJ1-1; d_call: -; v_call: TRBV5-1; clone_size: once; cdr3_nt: TGCGCCAGCAGACAGGTTTCAGGGATGGATACTGAAGCTTTCTTT; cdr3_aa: CASRQVSGMDTEAFF
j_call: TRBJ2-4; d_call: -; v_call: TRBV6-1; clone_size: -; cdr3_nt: TGTGCCAGCAGTGAAGGCGGGTACCAGAAAAACATTCAGTACTTC; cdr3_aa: CASSEGGYQKNIQYF
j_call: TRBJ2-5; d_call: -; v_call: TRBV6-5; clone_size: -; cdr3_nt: TGTGCCAGCAGTGACTCAGGCTTCGAGACCCAGTACTTC; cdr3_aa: CASSDSGFETQYF
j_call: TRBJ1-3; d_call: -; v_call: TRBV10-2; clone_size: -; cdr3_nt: TGCGCCAGCAGTGAGTCTACAACTGACTCTGGAAACACCATATATTTT; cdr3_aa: CASSESTTDSGNTIYF
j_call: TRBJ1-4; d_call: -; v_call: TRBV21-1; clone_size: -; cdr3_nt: TGTGCCAGCAGCAAAAGAGGAGACAGTAGCGACGAAAAACTGTTTTTT; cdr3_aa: CASSKRGDSSDEKLFF
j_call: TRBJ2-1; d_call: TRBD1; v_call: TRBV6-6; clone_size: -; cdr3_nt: TGTGCCAGCAGTCGACCGGGACAGGGGACCTACAATGAGCAGTTCTTC; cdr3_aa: CASSRPGQGTYNEQFF
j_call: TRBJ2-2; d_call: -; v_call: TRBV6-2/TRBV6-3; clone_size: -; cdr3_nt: TGTGCCAGCAGTTTTATAATCCCCGGGGAGCTGTTTTTT; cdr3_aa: CASSFIIPGELFF
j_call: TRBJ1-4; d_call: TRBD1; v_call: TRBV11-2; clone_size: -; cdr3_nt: TGTGCCAGCAGCCTTGGACAGGGCGGGGAAAAACTGTTTTTT; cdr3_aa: CASSLGQGGEKLFF
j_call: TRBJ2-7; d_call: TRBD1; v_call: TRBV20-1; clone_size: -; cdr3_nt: TGCAGTGCTTTAGACAGGGTTGTGCAGTACTTC; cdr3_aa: CSALDRVVQYF
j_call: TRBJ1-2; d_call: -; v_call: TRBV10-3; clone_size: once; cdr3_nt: TGTGCCATCAGTGGGCCGGGACCCCCTAACTCCGCTGGCTACACCTTC; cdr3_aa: CAISGPGPPNSAGYTF
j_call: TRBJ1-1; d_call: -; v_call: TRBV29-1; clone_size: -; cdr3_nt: TGCAGCGCTCGGTGGGACACTGAAGCTTTCTTT; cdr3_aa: CSARWDTEAFF
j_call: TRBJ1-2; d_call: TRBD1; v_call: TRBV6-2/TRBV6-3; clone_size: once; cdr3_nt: TGTGCCAGCAGTTACTCGAGAGCCGGGACAGGGATCGCCGATGGCTACACCTTC; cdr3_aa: CASSYSRAGTGIADGYTF
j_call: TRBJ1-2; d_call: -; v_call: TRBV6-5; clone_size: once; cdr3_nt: TGTGCCAGCAGTTACGGGGCTACGTCCCTAGGCTACACCTTC; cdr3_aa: CASSYGATSLGYTF
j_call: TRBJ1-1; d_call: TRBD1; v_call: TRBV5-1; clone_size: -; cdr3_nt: TGCGCCAGCAGCTACCCGGGACAGGGAAAGGGTGAAGCTTTCTTT; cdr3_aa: CASSYPGQGKGEAFF
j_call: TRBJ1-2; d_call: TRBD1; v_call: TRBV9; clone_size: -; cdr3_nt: TGTGCCAGCAGCCCTAGCTGGCAGGGGGCGCGAGGCTACACCTTC; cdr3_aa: CASSPSWQGARGYTF
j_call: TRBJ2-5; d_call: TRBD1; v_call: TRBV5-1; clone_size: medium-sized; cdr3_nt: TGCGCCAGCAGCCCGTGGGACAGCGGAAAAGAGACCCAGTACTTC; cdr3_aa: CASSPWDSGKETQYF
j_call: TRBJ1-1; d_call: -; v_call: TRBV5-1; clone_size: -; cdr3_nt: TGCGCCAGCAGCCAGCTCGCCGTCTTGGGGGCCAACACTGAAGCTTTCTTT; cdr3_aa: CASSQLAVLGANTEAFF
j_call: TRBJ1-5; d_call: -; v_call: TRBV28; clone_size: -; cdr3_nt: TGTGCCAGCAGTGCACAGGGCCTGCCCCAGCATTTT; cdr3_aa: CASSAQGLPQHF
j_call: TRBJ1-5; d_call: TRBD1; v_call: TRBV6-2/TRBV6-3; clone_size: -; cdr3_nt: TGTGCCAGCAGCAGGACAGGGTGGAGCAATCAGCCCCAGCATTTT; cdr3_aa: CASSRTGWSNQPQHF
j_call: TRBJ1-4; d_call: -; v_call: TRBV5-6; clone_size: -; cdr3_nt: TGTGCCAGCAGCTTGGCGGGTATGGAAAAACTGTTTTTT; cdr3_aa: CASSLAGMEKLFF
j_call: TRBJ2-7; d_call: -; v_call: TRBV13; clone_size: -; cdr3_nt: TGTGCCAGCCAGGCGCGGCGAGGTGAGCAGTACTTC; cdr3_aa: CASQARRGEQYF
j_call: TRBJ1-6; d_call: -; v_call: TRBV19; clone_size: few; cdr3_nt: TGTGCCAGTAGTTATTTCTCGTTTTCAGGGTATAATTCACCCCTCCACTTT; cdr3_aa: CASSYFSFSGYNSPLHF
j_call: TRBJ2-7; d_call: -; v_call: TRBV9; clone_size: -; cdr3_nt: TGTGCCAGCAGCGTAGCAGGGGGGGGAACCAACGAGCAGTACTTC; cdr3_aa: CASSVAGGGTNEQYF
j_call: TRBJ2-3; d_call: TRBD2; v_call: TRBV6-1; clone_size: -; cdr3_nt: TGTGCCAGCAGTGAAGCCCTACTAGCGGGGGTCACAGATACGCAGTATTTT; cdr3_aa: CASSEALLAGVTDTQYF
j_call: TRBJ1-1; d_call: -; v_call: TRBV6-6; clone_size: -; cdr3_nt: TGTGCCAGCGGGGGACCGATGATCACTGAAGCTTTCTTT; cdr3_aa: CASGGPMITEAFF
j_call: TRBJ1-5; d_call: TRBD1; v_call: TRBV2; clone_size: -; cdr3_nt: TGTGCCAGCAATCCGGGACAGGGTGGTCAGCCCCAGCATTTT; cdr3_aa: CASNPGQGGQPQHF
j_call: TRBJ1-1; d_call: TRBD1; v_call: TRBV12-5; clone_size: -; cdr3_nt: TGTGCTAGTGGTTTGGACATACTACAGGGGGAAGCTTTCTTT; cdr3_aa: CASGLDILQGEAFF
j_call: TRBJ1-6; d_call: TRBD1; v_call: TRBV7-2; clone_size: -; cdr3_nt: TGTGCCAGCAGCTGGGGACAGACTGTAGTGGGGGCACCCCTCCACTTT; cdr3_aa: CASSWGQTVVGAPLHF
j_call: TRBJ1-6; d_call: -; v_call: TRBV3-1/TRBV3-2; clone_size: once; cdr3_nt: TGTGCCAGCAGCCTGCAGGGCGATTCACCCCTCCACTTT; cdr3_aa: CASSLQGDSPLHF
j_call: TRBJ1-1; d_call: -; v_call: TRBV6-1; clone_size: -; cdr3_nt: TGTGCCAGCAGTGATGCGACAACCTCTAACACTGAAGCTTTCTTT; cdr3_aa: CASSDATTSNTEAFF